The rows below give T cell receptor beta chains drawn from one sample of a study of cytomegalovirus exposure and HLA in healthy donors. Using immunoSEQ multiplex PCR, the repertoire was profiled, and TCRdb retains in-frame clones only, with some absent. The sample table sets out around 75,000 clones. The sequencing input was PBMCs. The receptors were gathered from a boy aged 10-17 years in good health and CMV-seronegative. Both conserved end residues are part of each CDR3. D genes are given only for firm matches.

D	V	J	DNA	CDR3
TRBD2	TRBV19	TRBJ2-1	TGTGCCAGTAGTATGGGCGGGAGCTCCTACAATGAGCAGTTCTTC	CASSMGGSSYNEQFF
-	TRBV19	TRBJ1-2	TGTGCCAGTAGTATAGAAGCAGGGATAAGAGGAGTTAACTATGGCTACACCTTC	CASSIEAGIRGVNYGYTF
-	TRBV7-2	TRBJ2-1	TGTGCCAGCAGCTTAGTAGGGGGTTTCGATGAGCAGTTCTTC	CASSLVGGFDEQFF
-	TRBV7-9	TRBJ1-1	TGTGCCAGCAGCTTATCAGGTTTTAATGAGGGTGAAGCTTTCTTT	CASSLSGFNEGEAFF
TRBD1	TRBV30	TRBJ2-7	TGTGCCTGGAGTGCGGGACAGGACTACGAGCAGTACTTC	CAWSAGQDYEQYF
TRBD1	TRBV5-4	TRBJ1-2	TGTGCCAGCAGCTTGGGGACAGGGGGCGCGTATGGCTACACCTTC	CASSLGTGGAYGYTF
-	TRBV13	TRBJ1-1	TGTGCCAGCAGCTCAGGAATATACACTGAAGCTTTCTTT	CASSSGIYTEAFF
TRBD1	TRBV28	TRBJ1-2	TGTGCCAGCAGGACAGGGGCGGGGAACTATGGCTACACCTTC	CASRTGAGNYGYTF
TRBD1	TRBV18	TRBJ1-2	TGTGCCAGCTCTCGTATCGCCGGGACAGGGGTAGGCTACACCTTC	CASSRIAGTGVGYTF
-	TRBV5-8	TRBJ1-2	TGTGCCAGCAGCTTAGGGCGGGGCTATGGCTACACCTTC	CASSLGRGYGYTF
-	TRBV5-1	TRBJ1-1	TGCGCCAGCAGCTTGGCCTCCGGTGTTAACACTGAAGCTTTCTTT	CASSLASGVNTEAFF
TRBD2	TRBV6-5	TRBJ2-1	TGTGCCAGCAGACCTCTAGCGGGAGGTGCTTATGAGCAGTTCTTC	CASRPLAGGAYEQFF
-	TRBV19	TRBJ2-7	TGTGCCAGTAGTATAGGAAGCTACGTCCACGAGCAGTACTTC	CASSIGSYVHEQYF
-	TRBV30	TRBJ1-2	TGTGCCTGGAGTGTGGGAGGGGATCTTGGCTACACCTTC	CAWSVGGDLGYTF
TRBD1	TRBV7-9	TRBJ1-2	TGTGCCAGCAGCTACCGGCCTCGGACAGGATATTATGGCTACACCTTC	CASSYRPRTGYYGYTF
TRBD2	TRBV4-2	TRBJ2-1	TGTGCCAGCAGCCGGAACGCGATAGAGGGGGATAGCGGGAGGGCCCGGGAGCAGTTCTTC	CASSRNAIEGDSGRAREQFF
-	TRBV10-3	TRBJ1-1	TGTGCCATCAGTAAAACAGGGATTGATACTGAAGCTTTCTTT	CAISKTGIDTEAFF
-	TRBV5-1	TRBJ2-5	TGCGCCAGCAGCCTAAGACAGTCGTACCAAGAGACCCAGTACTTC	CASSLRQSYQETQYF
-	TRBV2	TRBJ2-7	TGTGCCAGCAAGTTATTAGGTGGCGGCGAGCAGTACTTC	CASKLLGGGEQYF
TRBD1	TRBV5-1	TRBJ2-4	TGCGCCAGCAGTCTAATACGATCCGGACAGGGCGGGGCGGCGAGGAAGTACTTC	CASSLIRSGQGGAARKYF
-	TRBV19	TRBJ2-1	TGTGCCAGTAGTAGCCGGACAGACTCCTACAATGAGCAGTTCTTC	CASSSRTDSYNEQFF
-	TRBV7-9	TRBJ1-2	TGTGCCAGCAGCCTGGGACAAAACTATGGCTACACCTTC	CASSLGQNYGYTF
-	TRBV7-2	TRBJ2-2	TGTGCCAGCAGCGTAGGAAGGTTGGGAGTCAACACCGGGGAGCTGTTTTTT	CASSVGRLGVNTGELFF
TRBD2	TRBV4-1	TRBJ2-7	TGCGCCAGCAGCCCCCTCCTTAGCGGGGGGCGGGAAGAGCAGTACTTC	CASSPLLSGGREEQYF
TRBD2	TRBV29-1	TRBJ2-7	TGCAGCGTTGCGCCTAGCGGGAGGTACGAGCAGTACTTC	CSVAPSGRYEQYF
TRBD2	TRBV9	TRBJ2-3	TGTGCCAGCAGCGTAGCGTCCGGGCCTAGCGGGGGAAATTCCGATACGCAGTATTTT	CASSVASGPSGGNSDTQYF
TRBD2	TRBV4-3	TRBJ2-1	TGCGCCAGCAGCCAAGAACCCAGCGGGAGCGGTAATGAGCAGTTCTTC	CASSQEPSGSGNEQFF
TRBD2	TRBV29-1	TRBJ2-3	TGCAGCGTTGGGCGGGGGGGCCGTGCAGATACGCAGTATTTT	CSVGRGGRADTQYF
-	TRBV5-4	TRBJ2-1	TGTGCCAGCAGCTTTAAAGCGGAACTATCCTACAATGAGCAGTTCTTC	CASSFKAELSYNEQFF
-	TRBV2	TRBJ2-1	TGTGCCAGCCGTAGGGGCGGGGGCGGTGGTGAGCAGTTCTTC	CASRRGGGGGEQFF
-	TRBV9	TRBJ1-1	TGTGCCAGCAGCCCCCTTAAGGGAGGGATAAACACTGAAGCTTTCTTT	CASSPLKGGINTEAFF
-	TRBV18	TRBJ2-3	TGTGCCAGCTCACAATGGACAGACCGAGATACGCAGTATTTT	CASSQWTDRDTQYF
-	TRBV9	TRBJ2-7	TGTGCCAGCAGCGTAGGGTCTAAAAGCTCCTACGAGCAGTACTTC	CASSVGSKSSYEQYF
TRBD1	TRBV6-6	TRBJ1-4	TGTGCCAGCAGAGACAGGGTGGTAGGTGAAAAACTGTTTTTT	CASRDRVVGEKLFF
-	TRBV19	TRBJ1-1	TGTGCCAGTAGCATGGACAGGAACACTGAAGCTTTCTTT	CASSMDRNTEAFF
-	TRBV5-6	TRBJ1-1	TGTGCCAGCAGTCAGGATCCAGTCATGAACACTGAAGCTTTCTTT	CASSQDPVMNTEAFF